Given below is one T cell receptor (beta chain) in context. The antigen is unknown. This entry is derived from a study of T cell responses to AZD1222 COVID-19 vaccine. Study-level points and caveats: Across spike, vaccine-associated CD4 TCRs were found, dominant at 160-218 and 743-854. Donors were chiefly white British, with a greater number of females, and clonal diversity was perhaps underestimated. Regions left unmutated in variants are reportedly the target of nearly half of spike-specific TCRs.

Some clones are missing from TCRdb's copy, which holds only in-frame ones; the method was immunoSEQ multiplex PCR. The data contain under 150,000 clones, 92% of them seen just once; the ten biggest clones take up about 3.2%. The germline gives CDR1 SGHRS, CDR2 YFSETQ. CDR3 size: 17 residues. J was trimmed by 2 bases and V by 1 base; bases with no gene match: 7. This chain uses TRBV5-1 with TRBJ2-3; 10 bases are a match to TRBD2. Sequenced material: peripheral blood, taken on day 0 of AZD1222 vaccination. The TCR comes from an adult in good health. The CDR3 region has the DNA TGCGCCAGCAGCTTGTTTCGACTAGCGGGCCCCACAGATACGCAGTATTTT. Translation: CASSLFRLAGPTDTQYF. The complete variable domain, with remaining parts taken from reference TRBV5-1 and TRBJ2-3, reads KAGVTQTPRYLIKTRGQQVTLSCSPISGHRSVSWYQQTPGQGLQFLFEYFSETQRNKGNFPGRFSGRQFSNSRSEMNVSTLELGDSALYLCASSLFRLAGPTDTQYFGPGTRLTVL.